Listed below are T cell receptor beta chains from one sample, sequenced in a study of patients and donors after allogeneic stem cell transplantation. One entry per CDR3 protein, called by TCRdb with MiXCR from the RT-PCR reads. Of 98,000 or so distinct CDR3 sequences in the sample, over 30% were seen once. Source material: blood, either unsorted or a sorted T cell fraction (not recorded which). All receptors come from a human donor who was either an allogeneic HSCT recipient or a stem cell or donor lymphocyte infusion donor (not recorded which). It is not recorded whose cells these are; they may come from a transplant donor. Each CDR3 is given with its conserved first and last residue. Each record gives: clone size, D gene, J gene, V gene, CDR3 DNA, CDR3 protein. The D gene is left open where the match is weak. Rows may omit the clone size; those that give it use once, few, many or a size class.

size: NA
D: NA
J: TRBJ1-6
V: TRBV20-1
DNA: TGCAGTGCTAACCAGCAGCGGAGGGATAATTCACCCCTCCACTTT
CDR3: CSANQQRRDNSPLHF

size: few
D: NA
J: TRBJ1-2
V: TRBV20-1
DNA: TGCAGTGCCCCGGGCGGGGAGGCTAACTATGGCTACACCTTC
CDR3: CSAPGGEANYGYTF

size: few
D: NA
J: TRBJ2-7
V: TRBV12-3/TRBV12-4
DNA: TGTGCCAGCAGGAGGGACCCAGCCTACGAGCAGTACTTC
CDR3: CASRRDPAYEQYF

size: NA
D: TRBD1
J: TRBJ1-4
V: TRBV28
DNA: TGTGCCAGCAGTCGCAGGGGGAGCGCAGAAAAACTGTTTTTT
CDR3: CASSRRGSAEKLFF

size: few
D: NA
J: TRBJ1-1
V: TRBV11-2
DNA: TGTGCCAGCAGCCAGGACAGTCCTGAAGCTTTCTTT
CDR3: CASSQDSPEAFF

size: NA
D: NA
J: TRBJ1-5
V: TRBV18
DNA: TGTGCCAGCATGTCAGGGGAATTCCAGCCCCAGCATTTT
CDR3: CASMSGEFQPQHF

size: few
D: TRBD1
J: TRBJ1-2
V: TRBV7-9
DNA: TGTGCCAGCAGCTTAACGGACAGGGGGGATTATGGCTACACCTTC
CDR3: CASSLTDRGDYGYTF

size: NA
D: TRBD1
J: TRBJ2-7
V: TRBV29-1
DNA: TGCAGCGTAGCCTTACAGGGGGCTATCTCCTACGAGCAGTACTTC
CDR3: CSVALQGAISYEQYF

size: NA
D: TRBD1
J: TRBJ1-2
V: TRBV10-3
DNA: TGTGCCATCGCGACAGGGGGCGGAGGCTACACCTTC
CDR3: CAIATGGGGYTF

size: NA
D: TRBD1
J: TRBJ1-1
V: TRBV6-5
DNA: TGTGCCAGCAGCCCCGGGACAGGGGACACTGAAGCTTTCTTT
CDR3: CASSPGTGDTEAFF

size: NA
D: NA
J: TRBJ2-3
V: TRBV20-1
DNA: TGCAGTGCTAGAGCCACAGGGGATACGCAGTATTTT
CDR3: CSARATGDTQYF

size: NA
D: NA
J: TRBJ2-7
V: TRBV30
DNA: TGTGCCTGGAGTGTCGGTTCCTACGAGCAGTACTTC
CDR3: CAWSVGSYEQYF

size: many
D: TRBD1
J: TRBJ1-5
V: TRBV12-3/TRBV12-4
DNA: TGTGCCAGCAGTACAGGGGGGTGGCAGCCCCAGCATTTT
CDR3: CASSTGGWQPQHF

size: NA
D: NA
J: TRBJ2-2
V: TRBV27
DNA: TGTGCCAGCAGTTCGGCTACAATCACCGGGGAGCTGTTTTTT
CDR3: CASSSATITGELFF

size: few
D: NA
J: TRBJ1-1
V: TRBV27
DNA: TGTGCCAGCCCGACTCACAGGGAATACACTGAAGCTTTCTTT
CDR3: CASPTHREYTEAFF

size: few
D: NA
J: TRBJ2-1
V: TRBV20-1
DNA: TGCAGTGCTAGTGGGGGGGGCAGATATGATGAGCAGTTCTTC
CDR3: CSASGGGRYDEQFF

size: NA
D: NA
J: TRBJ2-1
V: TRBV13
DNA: TGTGCCAGCAGCTTACTAGTCGGCCCCTACAATGAGCAGTTCTTC
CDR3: CASSLLVGPYNEQFF

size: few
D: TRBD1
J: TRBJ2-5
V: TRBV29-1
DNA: TGCAGCACCAAACAGGGGGGCCAAGAGACCCAGTACTTC
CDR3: CSTKQGGQETQYF

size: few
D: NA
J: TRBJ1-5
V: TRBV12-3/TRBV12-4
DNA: TGTGCCAGCAGTTTAAGAGAGATCCCTCAGCCCCAGCATTTT
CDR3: CASSLREIPQPQHF

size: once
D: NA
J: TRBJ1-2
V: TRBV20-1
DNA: TGCAGTGCTGCTAACAGGGTCGGCTACACCTTC
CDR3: CSAANRVGYTF

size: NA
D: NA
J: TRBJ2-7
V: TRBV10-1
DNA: TGCGCCAGACTGCCGAGTTACGAGCAGTACTTC
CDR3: CARLPSYEQYF

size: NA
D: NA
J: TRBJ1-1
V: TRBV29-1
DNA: TGCAGCGTTGCGTTCAGGGTGGGCACTGAAGCTTTCTTT
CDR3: CSVAFRVGTEAFF

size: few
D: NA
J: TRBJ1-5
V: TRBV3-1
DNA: TGTGCCAGCAGCCAGCAGGGTGGTCAGCCCCAGCATTTT
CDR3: CASSQQGGQPQHF

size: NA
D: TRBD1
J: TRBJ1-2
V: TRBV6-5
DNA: TGTGCCAGCAGTAACCTCAGGGGGCGTGGCTACACCTTC
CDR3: CASSNLRGRGYTF

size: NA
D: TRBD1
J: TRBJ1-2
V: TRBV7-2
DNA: TGTGCCAGCAGCTTATGGCCCGAGATGGCGACAGGGGAGGGCTACACCTTC
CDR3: CASSLWPEMATGEGYTF

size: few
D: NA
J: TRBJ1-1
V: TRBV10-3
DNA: TGTGCCATCAGTGATCGACTGGGAGCTTTCTTT
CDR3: CAISDRLGAFF

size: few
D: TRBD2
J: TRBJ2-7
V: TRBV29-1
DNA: TGCAGCGTCAAGCGGGAGGGAGCCTACGAGCAGTACTTC
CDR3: CSVKREGAYEQYF

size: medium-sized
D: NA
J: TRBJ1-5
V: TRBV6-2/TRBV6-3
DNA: TGTGCCAGCAGCCGCCCCCGCAGGGATAGCAATCAGCCCCAGCATTTT
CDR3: CASSRPRRDSNQPQHF

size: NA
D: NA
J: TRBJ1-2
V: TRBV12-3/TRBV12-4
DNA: TGTGCCAGCACCTTGGGCGGATGGCATGGCTACACCTTC
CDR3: CASTLGGWHGYTF

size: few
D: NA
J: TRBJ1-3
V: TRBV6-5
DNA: TGTGCCAGCAGTTACAGCCGGGCGGGGAGAGCTGGAAACACCATATATTTT
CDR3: CASSYSRAGRAGNTIYF

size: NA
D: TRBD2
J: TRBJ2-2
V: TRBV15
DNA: TGTGCCACCAGCAGACTCGGCGTCGGACTAGCGCTTGGAACCGGGGAGCTGTTTTTT
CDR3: CATSRLGVGLALGTGELFF

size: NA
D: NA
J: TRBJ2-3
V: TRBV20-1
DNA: TGCAGTGCTGAGGCATCGGGGGCAACAGATACGCAGTATTTT
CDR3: CSAEASGATDTQYF

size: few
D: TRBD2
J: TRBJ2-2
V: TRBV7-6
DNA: TGTGCCAGCAGGTACGGGAGGACCACCGGGGAGCTGTTTTTT
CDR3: CASRYGRTTGELFF

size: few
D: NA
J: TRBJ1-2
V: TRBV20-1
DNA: TGCAGTGCTACTCCTCGGGAGATCTATGGCTACACCTTC
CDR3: CSATPREIYGYTF

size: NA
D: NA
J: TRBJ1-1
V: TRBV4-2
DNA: TGTGCCAGCAGCCAAGCAGATCAGCTGGCCACTGAAGCTTTCTTT
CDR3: CASSQADQLATEAFF

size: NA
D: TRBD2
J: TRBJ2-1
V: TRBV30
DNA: TGTGCCTGGGGGACTAGCTCCTACAATGAGCAGTTCTTC
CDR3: CAWGTSSYNEQFF

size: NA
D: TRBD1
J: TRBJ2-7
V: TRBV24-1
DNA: TGTGCCACCAGTCCTAGGGCCCGGGACAGAAGCTACGAGCAGTACTTC
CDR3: CATSPRARDRSYEQYF

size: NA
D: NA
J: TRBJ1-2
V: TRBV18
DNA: TGTGCCAGCTCACATACCTCGGATGGCTACACCTTC
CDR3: CASSHTSDGYTF

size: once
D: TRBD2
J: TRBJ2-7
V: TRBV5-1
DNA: TGCGCCAGCAGCTCCGGACTAGCGGGAGAAGTAAACGAGCAGTACTTC
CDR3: CASSSGLAGEVNEQYF

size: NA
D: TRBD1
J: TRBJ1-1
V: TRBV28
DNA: TGTGCCAGCGACACAGGGGGCAACACTGAAGCTTTCTTT
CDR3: CASDTGGNTEAFF

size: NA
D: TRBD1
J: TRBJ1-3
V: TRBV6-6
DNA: TGTGCCAGCTGTTTCCCCGGGACAGACTCTGGAAACACCATATATTTT
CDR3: CASCFPGTDSGNTIYF

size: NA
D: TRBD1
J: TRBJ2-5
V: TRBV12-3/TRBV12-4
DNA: TGTGCCAGCAGTTTAGGGGACAGGGACCAAGAGACCCAGTACTTC
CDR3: CASSLGDRDQETQYF

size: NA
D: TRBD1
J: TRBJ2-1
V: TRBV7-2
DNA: TGTGCCAGCAGCGCCCTGCCGCAGGGGGCGTTATACAATGAGCAGTTCTTC
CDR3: CASSALPQGALYNEQFF

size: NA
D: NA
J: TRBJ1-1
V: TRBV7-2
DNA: TGTGCCAGCAGCTTAGGGGCGAGGGGGATTACTGAAGCTTTCTTT
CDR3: CASSLGARGITEAFF

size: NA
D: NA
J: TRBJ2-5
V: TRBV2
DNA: TGTGCCAGCAGTGACCCCACAGCACTACAAGAGACCCAGTACTTC
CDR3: CASSDPTALQETQYF

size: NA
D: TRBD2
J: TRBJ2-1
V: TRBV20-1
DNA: TGCAGTGCTCAATTCACTAGCGGGAGGCTCAATGAGCAGTTCTTC
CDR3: CSAQFTSGRLNEQFF

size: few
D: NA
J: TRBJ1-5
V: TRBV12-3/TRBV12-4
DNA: TGTGCCAGCAGTTTCCAGTTCCAGCCCCAGCATTTT
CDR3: CASSFQFQPQHF

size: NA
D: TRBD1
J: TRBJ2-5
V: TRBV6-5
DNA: TGTGCCAGCAGTTACAGGGACAGAGAAGAGACCCAGTACTTC
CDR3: CASSYRDREETQYF

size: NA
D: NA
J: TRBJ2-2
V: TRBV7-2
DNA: TGTGCCAGCAGCCGAACGCGGGGGCCGTACACCGGGGAGCTGTTTTTT
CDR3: CASSRTRGPYTGELFF

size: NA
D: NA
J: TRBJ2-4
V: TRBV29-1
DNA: TGCAGCGTGGGCTCGGGAGCCAAAAACATTCAGTACTTC
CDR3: CSVGSGAKNIQYF

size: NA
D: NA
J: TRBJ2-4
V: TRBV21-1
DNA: TGTGCCAGCCTCGGGCACTCAAACATTCAGTACTTC
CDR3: CASLGHSNIQYF

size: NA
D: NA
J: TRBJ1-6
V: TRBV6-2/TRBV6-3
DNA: TGTGCCAGCAGTTACTCGGGACACCTACGTTCACCCCTCCACTTT
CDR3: CASSYSGHLRSPLHF

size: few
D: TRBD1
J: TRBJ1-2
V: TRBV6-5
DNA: TGTGCCAGCAGTTACTCGAGGGACAGGGGCTTAGTCCTCAGCTTC
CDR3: CASSYSRDRGLVLSF

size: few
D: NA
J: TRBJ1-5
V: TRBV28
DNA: TGTGCCAGCAGTAACAATCAGCCCCAGCATTTT
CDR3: CASSNNQPQHF

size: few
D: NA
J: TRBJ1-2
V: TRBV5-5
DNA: TGTGCCAGCAGCTTCACAGCTACCTATGGCTACACCTTC
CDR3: CASSFTATYGYTF

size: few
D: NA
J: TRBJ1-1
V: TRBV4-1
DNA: TGCGCCAGCAGCCAAGTCTTGCCGGGATCGACTGAAGCTTTCTTT
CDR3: CASSQVLPGSTEAFF